A single sample gave rise to the 18 T cell receptor beta chains below, sequenced in a study of T cell responses to AZD1222 COVID-19 vaccine. TCRdb's copy holds only in-frame clones and misses some; the assay was immunoSEQ multiplex PCR. The data contain some 150,000 clones, over 85% of them singletons. The sequencing used peripheral blood, collected on day 0 of MenACWY control vaccination. These receptors were collected from an adult in good health.

The genes are TRBV27 and TRBJ2-3; D is ambiguous. V was cut by 0 bases and J by 4 bases, with 5 bases left in between. Germline V lookup: CDR1 MNHEY, CDR2 SMNVEV (reference sequence). CDR3 length: 13 residues. Here the CDR3 DNA reads TGTGCCAGCAGTTTATCCTCCGCAGATACGCAGTATTTT. Translating gives CASSLSSADTQYF.

The chain recombines TRBV7-8 with TRBJ1-6, with no clear D. Germline-derived CDR1 and CDR2 are SGHVS and FQNEAQ. This CDR3 is 12 amino acids long. The V end was cut by 3 bases, the J end by 7 bases, with 4 bases between. The CDR3 nucleotides read TGTGCCAGCAGCTTTAAGAATTCACCCCTCCACTTT. This sequence encodes CASSFKNSPLHF.

This sequence joins TRBV4-2 and TRBJ1-1; a weak D match, TRBD1 (6 bases). Trimming pared 0 bases from V and 7 bases from J, leaving 21 bases between. This CDR3 contains 17 residues. The germline gives CDR1 LGHNA, CDR2 YNFKEQ. The CDR3 is CASSQDTGVLEGGEAFF. The DNA of the CDR3 is TGTGCCAGCAGCCAAGATACAGGTGTACTCGAAGGGGGTGAAGCTTTCTTT.

A single count supports this clone. CDR3 bases: TGTGCCTGGAGTGTACGGGGGGCGACGAACACTGAAGCTTTCTTT. The encoded protein is CAWSVRGATNTEAFF. The chain is built from TRBV30 and TRBJ1-1; D may be TRBD1 (6 bases). The CDR3 length is 15 residues. Germline lookup yields CDR1 GTSNPN and CDR2 SVGIG (reference sequence). V lost 0 bases and J 1 base, leaving 12 bases between the germline ends.

This chain links TRBV7-6 with TRBJ1-1; D remains ambiguous. The CDR3 spans 16 residues. V lost 0 bases to trimming and J lost 1 base, with 12 bases between them. In germline, CDR1 is SGHVS, CDR2 FNYEAQ. The CDR3 nucleotides are TGTGCCAGCAGCTTAGCGGGGAGGGTCAAGAACACTGAAGCTTTCTTT. Translation gives CASSLAGRVKNTEAFF.

The CDR3: CASTGNRGNQPQHF. For the CDR3, the DNA is TGCGCCAGCACGGGAAATCGGGGCAATCAGCCCCAGCATTTT. The V gene is TRBV10-2, the J gene TRBJ1-5; D ambiguous. The CDR3 spans 14 residues. Trimming took 7 bases from V and 2 from J, leaving 12 bases between them. In germline, CDR1 is WSHSY, CDR2 SAAADI.

The V and J genes are TRBV23-1 and TRBJ1-6; unclear D gene. TRBV23-1 is marked as an open reading frame, function uncertain. The V end lost 3 bases, the J end lost 9 bases, and 12 bases lay between the germline ends. The CDR3 consists of 14 residues. The CDR3 region has the DNA TGCGCCAGCAGTCATGGGGAGGGTCCTTCACCCCTCCACTTT. This codes for CASSHGEGPSPLHF.

The genes are TRBV24-1 and TRBJ2-1, with TRBD2 matching 13 bases. In germline, CDR1 is KGHDR, CDR2 SFDVKD. V was clipped by 4 bases and J by 8 bases; unmatched bases: 7. The CDR3 contains 16 residues. The CDR3 DNA reads TGTGCCACCAGTGAGTACACTAGCGGGAGGGCCGATGAGCAGTTCTTC. It encodes CATSEYTSGRADEQFF.

The rearrangement links TRBV7-6 to TRBJ2-3; D possibly corresponds to TRBD2 (6 bases). CDR3 length equals 16 residues. In germline, CDR1 is SGHVS, CDR2 FNYEAQ. V gave up 5 bases and J gave up 3 bases, with 18 bases separating them. CDR3 sequence reads: CASSPMAGMKTDTQYF. As DNA, the CDR3 is TGTGCCAGCAGCCCCATGGCGGGAATGAAAACAGATACGCAGTATTTT.

The count of this clone is one. This chain uses TRBV5-1 with TRBJ1-1; D gene uncertain. The CDR3 loop spans 13 amino acids. Trimming left V 2 bases short and J 3 bases short, with 8 bases between. Germline V gene lookup returns CDR1 SGHRS and CDR2 YFSETQ. The CDR3 nucleotides are TGCGCCAGCAGCTTAGGACCCGACACTGAAGCTTTCTTT. Translated: CASSLGPDTEAFF.

J is TRBJ1-1 and V is TRBV27, with a possible D match to TRBD1 (5 bases). Per the germline V gene, CDR1 is MNHEY and CDR2 is SMNVEV (reference sequence). The CDR3 is 15 residues long. V was shortened by 5 bases and J by 1 base, with 14 bases between the two germline ends. The CDR3 nucleotides read TGTGCCAGCAGTCGTATCGGGGGGAAGAACACTGAAGCTTTCTTT. Its protein is CASSRIGGKNTEAFF.

The chain links TRBV2 to TRBJ2-3; D might be TRBD1 (6 bases). V gave up 4 bases and J gave up 4 bases, with 15 bases separating them. Germline CDR1 and CDR2: SNHLY and FYNNEI. The CDR3 length is 15 residues. The CDR3 DNA sequence: TGTGCCAGCAGTGGGACAGCTACGGGACCAGATACGCAGTATTTT. This encodes CASSGTATGPDTQYF.

The J gene is TRBJ2-7, the V gene TRBV28; D not resolved. This CDR3 is 11 amino acids long. Germline V gives CDR1 MDHEN, CDR2 SYDVKM. V was shortened by 6 bases and J by 4 bases, with 7 bases between the two germline ends. The CDR3: CASRESYEQYF. In DNA, the CDR3 is TGTGCCAGCAGGGAGTCGTACGAGCAGTACTTC.

This sequence joins TRBV7-2 and TRBJ1-5; 9 bases map to TRBD1. V was pared by 5 bases and J by 1 base, with 3 bases of the junction left unmatched. Germline CDR1 is SGHTA and CDR2 is FQGNSA. There are 15 residues in the CDR3. CDR3 amino acids: CASSVGQGSNQPQHF. In nucleotides, the CDR3 is TGTGCCAGCAGCGTAGGACAGGGGAGCAATCAGCCCCAGCATTTT.

The chain carries TRBV2 and TRBJ1-4, with D possibly TRBD1 on 6 matching bases. The V end lost 3 bases, the J end lost 6 bases, and 11 bases lay between the germline ends. Germline lookup yields CDR1 SNHLY and CDR2 FYNNEI. This CDR3 is 14 amino acids long. The CDR3 bases are TGTGCCAGCAGTGAGGAGGGGGATCATGAAAAACTGTTTTTT. Translating it yields CASSEEGDHEKLFF.

The chain employs TRBV19 and TRBJ1-3; D is uncertain. V was shortened by 2 bases and J by 2 bases, with 7 bases between the two germline ends. CDR1 LNHDA and CDR2 SQIVND come from the germline V gene (reference sequence). CDR3 length: 14 residues. CDR3 protein: CASSIKGTGNTIYF. CDR3 nucleotides: TGTGCCAGTAGTATAAAAGGGACTGGAAACACCATATATTTT.

The V and J genes are TRBV9 and TRBJ2-5; 12 bases match TRBD2. The CDR3 consists of 17 residues. Germline V lookup: CDR1 SGDLS, CDR2 YYNGEE. V lost 0 bases to trimming and J lost 2 bases; unmatched junction nucleotides: 5. The CDR3 region is CASSVGLAGVLQETQYF. The DNA for the CDR3 is TGTGCCAGCAGCGTAGGACTAGCGGGGGTCCTACAAGAGACCCAGTACTTC.

This chain links TRBV9 with TRBJ1-6; tentatively, D is TRBD1 (5 bases). Trimming left V 0 bases short and J 2 bases short, with 9 bases between. Germline V gene data show CDR1 as SGDLS and CDR2 as YYNGEE. The CDR3 spans 16 residues. CDR3 amino acids: CASSVEGDPYNSPLHF. As DNA, the CDR3 is TGTGCCAGCAGCGTAGAAGGGGACCCCTATAATTCACCCCTCCACTTT.